One sample yielded the 9 T cell receptor beta chains listed below, sequenced in a study of T cell responses to AZD1222 COVID-19 vaccine (dated by TCRdb to 2020 to 2022). Library method: the immunoSEQ multiplex PCR assay. TCRdb limited this immuneACCESS table to in-frame rearrangements with V and J called. A share of clones is missing; checked studies link under half to unresolved V genes, and the rest is unexplained. This sample gives about 120,000 clones in total; around 87% of them show up just once. 8.5% to 12% of the sample rests with the top ten. Explained via the paper, the time point label denotes: baseline before first vaccination. Sequenced here: peripheral blood, sampled on day 0 of AZD1222 vaccination. Source of these receptors: an adult in good health.

The chain combines TRBV6-1 with TRBJ1-5; 10 nucleotides agree with TRBD1. Germline trimming cut 4 bases from V and 5 bases from J; bases unmatched to any gene: 8. CDR3 size: 16 residues. The V gene's germline CDR1 is MNHNS and CDR2 SASEGT. CDR3 DNA sequence: TGTGCCAGCAGTGGGGGGACAGGGGCTTTTTATCAGCCCCAGCATTTT. Its protein is CASSGGTGAFYQPQHF.

CDR3 sequence: CATSARGAAYTEAFF. The CDR3 DNA sequence: TGTGCCACCAGCGCACGTGGAGCAGCATACACTGAAGCTTTCTTT. The V gene is TRBV15, the J gene TRBJ1-1, with D unclear. Trimming removed 5 bases from V and 3 bases from J, with 16 bases in between. Germline CDR1 is LNHNV and CDR2 is YYDKDF (reference sequence). This CDR3 region has 15 residues.

The V call is TRBV30, the J call TRBJ2-5, with 11 bases aligning to TRBD2. With V trimmed by 7 bases and J by 1 base, 14 bases remained unmatched. The CDR3 is made up of 17 amino acids. Germline CDR1 GTSNPN, CDR2 SVGIG (reference sequence). CDR3 amino acids: CASKYVSSGGPQETQYF. CDR3 DNA: TGTGCCTCCAAATATGTCTCTAGCGGGGGGCCCCAAGAGACCCAGTACTTC.

The rearrangement links TRBV9 to TRBJ2-1; 8 bases are a match to TRBD2. The CDR3 sequence is 16 residues long. Per the germline V gene, CDR1 is SGDLS and CDR2 is YYNGEE. V dropped 0 bases and J dropped 9; count of bases not matched to a gene: 11. The DNA of the CDR3 is TGTGCCAGCAGCGTAGGGGCCGGGACTAGAGTGGCTGAGCAGTTCTTC. It specifies CASSVGAGTRVAEQFF.

CDR3 protein: CASSISGLTYEQYF. The CDR3, as DNA: TGTGCCAGTAGTATCTCGGGCCTTACCTACGAGCAGTACTTC. The chain has TRBV19 and TRBJ2-7; D gene unclear. The CDR3 consists of 14 residues. Germline CDR1 LNHDA, CDR2 SQIVND (reference sequence). Trimming shortened V by 3 bases and J by 2 bases, and 11 bases separated the two germline ends.

V and J are TRBV9 and TRBJ2-7; the D is unclear. Trimming removed 0 bases at V and 2 bases at J, with 9 bases between. This CDR3 is built from 14 residues. CDR1 and CDR2 from the germline V gene are SGDLS and YYNGEE. CDR3 nucleotides: TGTGCCAGCAGCGTAGGAAGTAACACCTACGAGCAGTACTTC. Translation gives CASSVGSNTYEQYF.

This rearrangement joins TRBV7-3 to TRBJ1-1; D might be TRBD1 (5 bases). The CDR3 totals 14 residues. CDR1 is SGHTA, CDR2 FQGTGA, per germline. With 5 bases removed from V and 3 bases from J, the gap between germline ends came to 13 bases. CDR3: CASSVQGLDTEAFF. CDR3 bases: TGTGCCAGCAGCGTCCAGGGTTTGGACACTGAAGCTTTCTTT. Using reference TRBV7-3 and TRBJ1-1 for the parts outside the CDR3, the full variable domain is GAGVSQTPSNKVTEKGKYVELRCDPISGHTALYWYRQSLGQGPEFLIYFQGTGAADDSGLPNDRFFAVRPEGSVSTLKIQRTERGDSAVYLCASSVQGLDTEAFFGQGTRLTVV.

V is TRBV5-6 and J is TRBJ1-5; TRBD1 agrees at 8 bases. This CDR3 spans 15 amino acids. The trim removed 3 bases at V and 10 bases at J, leaving 12 bases unmatched. Germline loops: CDR1 SGHDT, CDR2 YYEEEE. DNA for the CDR3: TGTGCCAGCAGCTCTGCTGGACAGGGAATGGGTCCCCAGCATTTT. This gives the protein CASSSAGQGMGPQHF.

The chain employs TRBV9 and TRBJ2-7; either TRBD1 or TRBD2 may fit D (5 bases each). This CDR3 contains 15 residues. V was trimmed by 4 bases and J by 5 bases, leaving 19 bases between them. The germline CDR1 and CDR2 sequences are SGDLS and YYNGEE. CDR3 loop: CASSIAGDPMNEQYF. As DNA, the CDR3 is TGTGCCAGCAGCATCGCTGGGGACCCCATGAACGAGCAGTACTTC.